The clone carrying this TCR beta chain was recorded at least ten times. The antigen is undetermined. This entry comes from a study of regulatory T cells in long-lasting Graves disease. The CDR3 is made up of 18 amino acids. Germline-derived CDR1 and CDR2 are MNHEY and SVGEGT. Trimming stripped 0 bases from V and 9 bases from J, with 24 bases between. Time point: persistent/refractory GD, antithyroid drugs over 5 years with positive TRAb. PBMC RNA was the source of the TCR library. Library construction for TCR beta used iRepertoire HTBI primers and Arm-PCR of CDR3 regions. MiXCR was run by TCRdb on the multiplex PCR reads, yielding one entry per CDR3 protein. The table shows 310,000 or so distinct CDR3 sequences, with 15% to 20% occurring only once. Whole-study findings and limits: Those with persistent Graves' had less TCR diversity than newly diagnosed patients. The work looked only at peripheral blood and did not look at thyroid tissue.

The origin of this receptor is a female donor with Graves disease. This sample comprised peripheral blood mononuclear cells (PBMCs), obtained when the disease was refractory, from a patient treated with antithyroid drugs. This chain joins TRBV6-2 or TRBV6-3 and TRBJ2-1; D possibly uses TRBD1 or TRBD2 (5 bases each). Here the CDR3 reads CASSYSIGWDGSLGEQFF. In DNA form, the CDR3 reads TGTGCCAGCAGTTACTCGATAGGTTGGGACGGAAGCCTGGGTGAGCAGTTCTTC.